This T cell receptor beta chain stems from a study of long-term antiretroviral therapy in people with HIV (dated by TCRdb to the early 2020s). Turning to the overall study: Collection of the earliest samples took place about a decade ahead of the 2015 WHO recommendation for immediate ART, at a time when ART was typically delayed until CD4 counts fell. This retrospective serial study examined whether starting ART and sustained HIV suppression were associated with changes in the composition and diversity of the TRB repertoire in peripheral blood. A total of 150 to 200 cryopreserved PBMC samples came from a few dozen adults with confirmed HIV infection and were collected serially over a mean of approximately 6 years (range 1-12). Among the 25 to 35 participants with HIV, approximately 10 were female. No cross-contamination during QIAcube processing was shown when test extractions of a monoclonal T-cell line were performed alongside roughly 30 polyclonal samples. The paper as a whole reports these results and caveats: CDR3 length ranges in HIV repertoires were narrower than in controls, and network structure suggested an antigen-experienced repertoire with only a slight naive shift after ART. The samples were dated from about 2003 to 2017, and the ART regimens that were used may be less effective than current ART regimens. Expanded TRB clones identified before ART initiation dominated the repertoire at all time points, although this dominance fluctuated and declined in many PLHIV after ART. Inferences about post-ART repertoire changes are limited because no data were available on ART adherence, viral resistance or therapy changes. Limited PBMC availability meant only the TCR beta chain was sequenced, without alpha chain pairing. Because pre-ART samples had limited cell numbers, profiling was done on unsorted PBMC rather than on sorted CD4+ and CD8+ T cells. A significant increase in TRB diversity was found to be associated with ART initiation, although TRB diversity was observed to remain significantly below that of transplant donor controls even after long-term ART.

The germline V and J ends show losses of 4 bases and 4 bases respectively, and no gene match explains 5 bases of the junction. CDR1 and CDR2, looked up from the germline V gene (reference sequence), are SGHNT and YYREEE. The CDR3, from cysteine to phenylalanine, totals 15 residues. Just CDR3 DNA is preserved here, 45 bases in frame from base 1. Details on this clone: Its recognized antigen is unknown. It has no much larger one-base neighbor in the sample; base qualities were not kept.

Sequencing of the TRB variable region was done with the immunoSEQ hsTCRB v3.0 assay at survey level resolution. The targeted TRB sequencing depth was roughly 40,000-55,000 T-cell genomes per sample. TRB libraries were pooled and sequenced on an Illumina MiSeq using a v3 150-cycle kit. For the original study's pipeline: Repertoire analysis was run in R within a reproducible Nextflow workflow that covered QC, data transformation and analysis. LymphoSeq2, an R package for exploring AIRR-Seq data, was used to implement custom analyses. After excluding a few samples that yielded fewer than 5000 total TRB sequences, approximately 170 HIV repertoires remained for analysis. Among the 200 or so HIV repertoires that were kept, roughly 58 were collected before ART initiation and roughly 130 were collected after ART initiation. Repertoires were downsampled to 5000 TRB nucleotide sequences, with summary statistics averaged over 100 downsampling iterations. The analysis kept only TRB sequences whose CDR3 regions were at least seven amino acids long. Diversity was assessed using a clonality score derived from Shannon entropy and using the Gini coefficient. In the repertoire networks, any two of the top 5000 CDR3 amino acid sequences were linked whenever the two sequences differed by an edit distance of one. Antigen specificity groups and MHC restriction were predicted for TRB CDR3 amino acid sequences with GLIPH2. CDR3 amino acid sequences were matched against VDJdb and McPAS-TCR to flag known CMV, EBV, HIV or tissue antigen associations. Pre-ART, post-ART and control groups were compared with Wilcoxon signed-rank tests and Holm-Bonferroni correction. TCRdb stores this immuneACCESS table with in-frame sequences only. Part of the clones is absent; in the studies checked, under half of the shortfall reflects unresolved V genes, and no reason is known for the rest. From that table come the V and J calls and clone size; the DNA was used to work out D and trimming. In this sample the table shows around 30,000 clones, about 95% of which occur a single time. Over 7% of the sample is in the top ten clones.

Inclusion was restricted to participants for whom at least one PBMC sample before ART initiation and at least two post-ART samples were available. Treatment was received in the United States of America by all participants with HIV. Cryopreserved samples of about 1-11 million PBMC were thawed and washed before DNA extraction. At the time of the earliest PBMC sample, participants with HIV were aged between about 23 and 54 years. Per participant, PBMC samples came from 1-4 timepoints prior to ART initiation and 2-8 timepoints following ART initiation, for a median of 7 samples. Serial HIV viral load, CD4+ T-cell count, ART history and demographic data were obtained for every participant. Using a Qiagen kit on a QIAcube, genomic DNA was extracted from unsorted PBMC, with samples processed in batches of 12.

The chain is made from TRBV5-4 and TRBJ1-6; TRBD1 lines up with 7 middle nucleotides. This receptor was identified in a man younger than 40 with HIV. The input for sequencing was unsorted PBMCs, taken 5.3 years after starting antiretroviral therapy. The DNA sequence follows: TGTGCCAGCAGCACTAGGACAGGATATAATTCACCCCTCCACTTT. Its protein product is CASSTRTGYNSPLHF.